The clone carrying this T cell receptor (beta chain) was observed a few times. No antigen is known for it. The source of the sample is a study of T-cell memory formation after mild COVID-19. For the study at large: TCR clusters were mostly donor specific. The study's findings and limits: Detection of some responders pre-infection suggested pre-existing cross-reactive memory T cells participated. Among contracting clones, CD4+ were mainly CM/EM and CD8+ enriched in EMRA. Day 15 to 85 contracting clones showed balanced CD4/CD8; later expanders leaned CD4+.

TCRdb redid the calling of the 5' RACE reads with MiXCR, one entry per CDR3 protein. Of about 130,000 distinct CDR3 sequences in the sample, roughly 6% were seen once. V gave up 7 bases and J gave up 8 bases, with 9 bases separating them. This CDR3 region has 11 residues. Looked up from germline, CDR1 is SNHLY and CDR2 is FYNNEI. The specimen was PBMCs or a T cell subset sorted from them (not recorded which). The clonotype originates from an adult woman who had mild COVID-19 (a few samples of this study predate the infection). Cell type and time point are not known. This chain connects TRBV2 to TRBJ2-1; D is tentatively TRBD1 or TRBD2 (6 bases each). The CDR3 is CASKRGDEQFF. In DNA, the CDR3 is TGTGCCAGCAAGAGGGGGGATGAGCAGTTCTTC.